This passage covers 22 T cell receptor beta chains from one sample sequenced in a study of CD8 T cells in ankylosing spondylitis. TCRdb reprocessed the 5' RACE reads via MiXCR and lists one record per CDR3 protein. The sample contains around 330,000 distinct CDR3 sequences, 11% of which appear only once. What was sequenced was blood, either unsorted or a sorted T cell fraction (not recorded which). Receptors originate from a female donor with ankylosing spondylitis or in good health (not recorded which).

This clonotype came up a few times. J is TRBJ1-1 and V is TRBV7-2; D not resolved. Germline V gene data show CDR1 as SGHTA and CDR2 as FQGNSA. V gave up 5 bases and J gave up 4 bases, with 11 bases separating them. CDR3 size: 13 residues. The CDR3 spells CASSPLRGTEAFF. As DNA, the CDR3 is TGTGCCAGCAGCCCCCTGCGGGGCACTGAAGCTTTCTTT.

V gene TRBV20-1 combines with J gene TRBJ2-1, with 9 positions matching TRBD2. This CDR3 is 17 amino acids long. Germline assignment: CDR1 DFQATT and CDR2 SNEGSKA (reference sequence). V shed 2 bases and J 1 base; nucleotides not matched to a gene: 9. The DNA of the CDR3 is TGCAGTGCTAGAATGGTAGCGGGAGCCAAGTCCTACAATGAGCAGTTCTTC. Translating it yields CSARMVAGAKSYNEQFF.

V and J are TRBV20-1 and TRBJ2-1; possible D gene TRBD2, 7 bases. The CDR3 is 16 residues long. Trimming took 3 bases from V and 4 from J, leaving 19 bases between them. CDR1 is DFQATT, CDR2 SNEGSKA, per germline (reference sequence). CDR3 nucleotide sequence: TGCAGTGCTAGGAAGAGGTGGGCGGGGGCGTACAATGAGCAGTTCTTC. Protein product: CSARKRWAGAYNEQFF.

The chain employs TRBV15 and TRBJ2-1; D not resolved. The CDR3 is 14 residues long. Per germline, CDR1 LNHNV and CDR2 YYDKDF (reference sequence). Between the trimmed V and J ends, which lost 5 bases and 0 bases, there was a span of 8 bases. The DNA for the CDR3 is TGTGCCACCAGCCACCTGGGCTCCTACAATGAGCAGTTCTTC. It yields the protein CATSHLGSYNEQFF.

This clonotype showed up many times. The J gene is TRBJ2-1, the V gene TRBV12-3 or TRBV12-4; D not resolved. Trimming took 3 bases from V and 7 from J, leaving 7 bases between them. The CDR3 is 12 residues long. In DNA form, the CDR3 reads TGTGCCAGCAGTTTCAGCCCTAATGAGCAGTTCTTC. It codes for CASSFSPNEQFF.

V gene TRBV27 combines with J gene TRBJ1-1; 8 bases are a match to TRBD1. Trimming removed 3 bases from V and 0 bases from J; junction bases left unmatched: 15. This CDR3 has 19 amino acids. Germline V gene sequence: CDR1 MNHEY, CDR2 SMNVEV (reference sequence). This chain's CDR3 is CASSFADRVSSPMNTEAFF. The CDR3 coding sequence is TGTGCCAGCAGTTTTGCGGACAGGGTCTCTTCGCCAATGAACACTGAAGCTTTCTTT.

This clonotype appeared a few times. The V gene is TRBV2, the J gene TRBJ2-4; 9 bases line up with TRBD2. Germline V lookup: CDR1 SNHLY, CDR2 FYNNEI. The CDR3 length is 15 residues. Trimming took 6 bases from V and 4 from J; bases not matched to a gene: 7. The CDR3 protein is CASRVIAGAKNIQYF. The CDR3 DNA reads TGTGCCAGCAGGGTGATAGCGGGGGCGAAAAACATTCAGTACTTC. Filled out from reference TRBV2 and TRBJ2-4, the complete variable domain reads EPEVTQTPSHQVTQMGQEVILRCVPISNHLYFYWYRQILGQKVEFLVSFYNNEISEKSEIFDDQFSVERPDGSNFTLKIRSTKLEDSAMYFCASRVIAGAKNIQYFGAGTRLSVL.

This clonotype was recorded at least ten times. The rearrangement links TRBV29-1 to TRBJ2-7, with TRBD1 matching 9 bases. The CDR3 consists of 15 residues. Germline V gives CDR1 SQVTM, CDR2 ANQGSEA. V trimming: 5 bases; J trimming: 0 bases; junction bases outside the gene matches: 8. In DNA form, the CDR3 reads TGCAGCGTTATTTCCGGACAGGGGATCTCCTACGAGCAGTACTTC. Amino acids: CSVISGQGISYEQYF.

There are a few counts of this clonotype. The J gene is TRBJ1-5, the V gene TRBV12-3 or TRBV12-4, with a tentative D call TRBD1 (5 bases). Trimming shortened V by 5 bases and J by 0 bases, and 11 bases separated the two germline ends. This CDR3 comprises 15 residues. CDR3 in DNA: TGTGCCAGCAGTCGCGACAGATTTAGCAATCAGCCCCAGCATTTT. This translates into CASSRDRFSNQPQHF.

The sample holds many counts of this clonotype. One junction end does not reproduce the germline sequence, and a read error may be involved. V gene TRBV7-2 combines with J gene TRBJ2-1; 9 bases are a match to TRBD2. The CDR3 is 15 amino acids. Germline V gene lookup returns CDR1 SGHTA and CDR2 FQGNSA. CDR3: CASSLAGSSYNEQFF. CDR3 nucleotides: TGTGCCAGCAGCCTAGCGGGAAGCTCCTACAATGAGCAGTTCTTC.

This clonotype was counted a single time. This may arise from a read error, as a much more abundant clone is one base away. The rearrangement joins TRBV5-5 to TRBJ1-1; D is perhaps TRBD1 (6 bases). Per germline, CDR1 SGHKS and CDR2 YYEKEE (reference sequence). CDR3 length equals 15 residues. Here the CDR3 DNA reads TGTGCCAGCAGCTTTAAACAGGGAGGGGACACTGCAGCTTTCTTT. It yields the protein CASSFKQGGDTAAFF.

This clonotype occurred a few times. The chain joins TRBV12-3 or TRBV12-4 to TRBJ2-2; 8 bases align to TRBD1. Trimming removed 6 bases from V and 6 bases from J; junction bases left unmatched: 9. CDR3 size: 15 residues. The CDR3 loop reads CASSLDRGRAGELFF. The CDR3 DNA reads as TGTGCCAGCAGCCTTGACAGGGGAAGGGCCGGGGAGCTGTTTTTT.

As regards this clonotype: The junction does not match germline at one end; this may be a read error. CDR3 sequence reads: CSVERGRGDYGYTF. CDR3 coding DNA: TGCAGCGTTGAGAGGGGTCGGGGTGACTACGGCTACACCTTC. The chain couples TRBV29-1 to TRBJ1-2, with a weak D call TRBD1 (5 bases). Germline CDR1 SQVTM, CDR2 ANQGSEA. This CDR3 contains 14 residues.

The gene calls are TRBV6-4 and TRBJ2-2; D call uncertain. The CDR3 sequence is 13 residues long. Between the trimmed V and J ends, which lost 0 bases and 5 bases, there was a span of 4 bases. Germline CDR1 and CDR2: MRHNA and SNTAGT. The CDR3 loop reads CASSDSETGELFF. The CDR3 coding sequence is TGTGCCAGCAGTGACTCGGAAACCGGGGAGCTGTTTTTT.

At least ten counts were recorded for this clonotype. J is TRBJ1-5 and V is TRBV7-9; no clear D gene. This CDR3 is built from 12 residues. V was cut by 1 base and J by 6 bases, with 4 bases left in between. Germline V gene lookup returns CDR1 SEHNR and CDR2 FQNEAQ (reference sequence). DNA of the CDR3: TGTGCCAGCAGCTTAGGACCTCAGCCCCAGCATTTT. As protein: CASSLGPQPQHF.

A single count supports this clonotype. The junction shows a germline mismatch at one end, possibly a read error. V is TRBV6-4 and J is TRBJ2-2, with 7 bases aligning to TRBD2. There are 14 residues in the CDR3. The germline V gene encodes CDR1 MRHNA and CDR2 SNTAGT. CDR3 bases: TGTGCCAGCAGTGACTCGGGGGGGACCGGGGAGCCGTTTTTT. It translates to CASSDSGGTGEPFF.

This clonotype was recorded many times. The V and J genes are TRBV29-1 and TRBJ2-1; 10 nucleotides align to TRBD2. CDR3 size: 15 residues. The junction had 3 bases not matched to a gene; V was cut back by 3 bases and J by 1 base. CDR1 is SQVTM, CDR2 ANQGSEA, per germline. CDR3 nucleotide sequence: TGCAGCGTTGACCTAGCGGGAGTATCCTACAATGAGCAGTTCTTC. Translated: CSVDLAGVSYNEQFF.

As regards this clonotype: One junction end disagrees with the germline gene, perhaps due to a read error. V and J are TRBV11-2 and TRBJ1-1; D is unclear. The CDR3 is 14 amino acids. Germline CDR1 reads SGHAT; CDR2 reads FQNNGV. The CDR3 coding sequence is TGTGCCGGCAGCTTAATCCAGGTGAACACTGAAGCTTTCTTT. This translates into CAGSLIQVNTEAFF.

This clonotype was found many times. The chain links TRBV28 to TRBJ1-1; D gene uncertain. With 2 bases removed from V and 5 bases from J, the gap between germline ends came to 9 bases. In germline, CDR1 is MDHEN, CDR2 SYDVKM. The CDR3 has 13 residues. The CDR3 coding sequence is TGTGCCAGCAGTTTACAGCGAGGAACTGAAGCTTTCTTT. Translation: CASSLQRGTEAFF.

This clonotype appeared many times. The chain employs TRBV5-1 and TRBJ1-2, with 10 bases matching TRBD1. This CDR3 has 17 residues. Losses at the gene ends were 3 bases for V and 6 bases for J; bases not matched to a gene: 14. CDR1 and CDR2 from the germline V gene are SGHRS and YFSETQ. CDR3 coding DNA: TGCGCCAGCAGCTGGGCCGGAGACAGGGGGCAAGTCCATGGCTACACCTTC. Translated: CASSWAGDRGQVHGYTF. Full variable domain (remainder filled in from reference TRBV5-1 and TRBJ1-2): KAGVTQTPRYLIKTRGQQVTLSCSPISGHRSVSWYQQTPGQGLQFLFEYFSETQRNKGNFPGRFSGRQFSNSRSEMNVSTLELGDSALYLCASSWAGDRGQVHGYTFGSGTRLTVV.

The V and J genes are TRBV28 and TRBJ1-4; TRBD1 is a possible D gene (6 bases). V was shortened by 7 bases and J by 7 bases, with 25 bases between the two germline ends. Germline V gene data show CDR1 as MDHEN and CDR2 as SYDVKM. The CDR3 loop spans 17 amino acids. CDR3 coding DNA: TGTGCCAGCACCGCCCCGCCAGGGGCAAATGCCGCTGAAAAACTGTTTTTT. Translation gives CASTAPPGANAAEKLFF.

This clonotype was counted at least ten times. The rearrangement joins TRBV20-1 to TRBJ2-6; D is perhaps TRBD1 (5 bases). Germline CDR1 reads DFQATT; CDR2 reads SNEGSKA (reference sequence). This CDR3 has 15 amino acids. Between the trimmed V and J ends, which lost 5 bases and 2 bases, there was a span of 13 bases. The DNA for the CDR3 is TGCAGTGCTCAGACAGACCGCACTGGGGCCAACGTCCTGACTTTC. It encodes CSAQTDRTGANVLTF.